What follows are 26 T cell receptor beta chains derived from one specimen sequenced in a study of graft-versus-host responses after intestinal transplantation. Which antigens these TCRs recognize remains unknown. Data came from immunoSEQ multiplex PCR; TCRdb stores just in-frame clones and leaves some out. The table lists 99,000 or so clones, over 75% of them singletons. Sequenced here: unstimulated CD4+ T cells sorted from spleen or lymph node cells, sampled before intestinal transplant. Receptors were obtained from a human donor who received an intestinal transplant.

The V call is TRBV9, the J call TRBJ1-5, with TRBD1 matching 7 bases. The CDR3 contains 15 residues. V was clipped by 2 bases and J by 4 bases; unmatched bases: 6. Germline assignment: CDR1 SGDLS and CDR2 YYNGEE. Written as DNA, the CDR3 is TGTGCCAGCAGCGTCTCCGACAGGGTTAATCAGCCCCAGCATTTT. Its protein is CASSVSDRVNQPQHF.

The chain couples TRBV5-6 to TRBJ2-1; tentatively, D is TRBD1 (7 bases). The length of the CDR3 is 17 residues. The germline V and J ends were trimmed by 4 bases and 7 bases, with 24 bases remaining between them. Germline loops: CDR1 SGHDT, CDR2 YYEEEE. In DNA form, the CDR3 reads TGTGCCAGCAGCGTAAACATCCCAGGGGGGCGGAAGAATGAGCAGTTCTTC. This encodes CASSVNIPGGRKNEQFF.

The chain links TRBV5-1 to TRBJ2-4; 7 nucleotides match TRBD2. CDR3 size: 18 residues. With V trimmed by 4 bases and J by 0 bases, 13 bases remained unmatched. Germline V CDR1 and CDR2: SGHRS, YFSETQ. The CDR3 loop reads CASSQTASGVLAKNIQYF. DNA of the CDR3: TGCGCCAGCAGCCAAACGGCTAGCGGAGTACTAGCCAAAAACATTCAGTACTTC.

In its sample, this clone was seen once. CDR3 amino acids: CASSAGTSGNTQYF. CDR3 nucleotides: TGTGCCAGCAGCGCCGGGACTAGCGGAAATACGCAGTATTTT. The rearrangement links TRBV6-1 to TRBJ2-3, with 11 nucleotides matching TRBD2. CDR1 and CDR2 from the germline V gene are MNHNS and SASEGT. J was trimmed by 7 bases and V by 6 bases; bases with no gene match: 6. The CDR3 covers 14 residues.

The chain is built from TRBV28 and TRBJ1-5, with no clear D. Germline CDR1 MDHEN, CDR2 SYDVKM. V gave up 1 base and J gave up 2 bases, with 9 bases separating them. The CDR3 totals 15 residues. The DNA for the CDR3 is TGTGCCAGCAGTTTATCAACGAGGGGCAATCAGCCCCAGCATTTT. It yields the protein CASSLSTRGNQPQHF.

This chain uses TRBV10-3 with TRBJ2-7, with D unclear. The ends were cut back, 0 bases at V and 3 bases at J, with 12 bases in the middle. The V gene's germline CDR1 is ENHRY and CDR2 SYGVKD. This CDR3 contains 15 residues. DNA of the CDR3: TGTGCCATCAGTGAGTCCGGTGGCGGTCTCTACGAGCAGTACTTC. It codes for CAISESGGGLYEQYF.

CDR3 amino acids: CASSSRGDTEAFF. The CDR3 DNA is TGTGCCAGCAGCTCCCGAGGGGACACTGAAGCTTTCTTT. V gene TRBV9 combines with J gene TRBJ1-1; tentatively, D is TRBD1 (5 bases). The CDR3 sequence is 13 residues long. From germline, CDR1 is SGDLS and CDR2 YYNGEE. V was trimmed by 4 bases and J by 3 bases, leaving 10 bases between them.

J is TRBJ2-2 and V is TRBV7-9; a weak D match, TRBD2 (6 bases). V lost 4 bases and J 2 bases, leaving 11 bases between the germline ends. Germline V gene lookup returns CDR1 SEHNR and CDR2 FQNEAQ (reference sequence). CDR3 length: 15 residues. The CDR3 nucleotides read TGTGCCAGCAGCTCCGGGACTCCCAACACCGGGGAGCTGTTTTTT. It is translated as CASSSGTPNTGELFF.

The CDR3 nucleotides are TGTGCCAGCAGCCGGACAGGGGGACTGAACACCGGGGAGCTGTTTTTT. Translation: CASSRTGGLNTGELFF. The chain uses TRBV7-7 and TRBJ2-2, with 10 bases matching TRBD1. The CDR3 runs 16 residues. V trimming: 5 bases; J trimming: 1 base; junction bases outside the gene matches: 4. CDR1 is SSHAT, CDR2 FNYEAQ, per germline (reference sequence).

In regard to this clone: The missing conserved phenylalanine or tryptophan at the end of this CDR3 makes a read error likely. The rearrangement links TRBV5-1 to TRBJ2-7; TRBD2 might be the D (5 bases). The CDR3 consists of 15 residues. Between the trimmed V and J ends, which lost 5 bases and 3 bases, there was a span of 18 bases. Germline assignment: CDR1 SGHRS and CDR2 YFSETQ. DNA of the CDR3: TGCGCCAGCAGTGCAGCGTCTAGCAGTTACTACGAGCAGTACCTC. This codes for CASSAASSSYYEQYL.

The chain carries TRBV4-1 and TRBJ1-6; unclear D gene. CDR3 length equals 15 residues. V shed 1 base and J shed 6 bases, with 10 bases lying between them. The germline CDR1 and CDR2 sequences are MGHRA and YSYEKL. CDR3 sequence reads: CASSQVWQINSPLHF. Written as DNA, the CDR3 is TGCGCCAGCAGCCAAGTGTGGCAGATTAATTCACCCCTCCACTTT.

This clone was detected once. J is TRBJ2-1 and V is TRBV19; 11 bases fit TRBD1. The CDR3 totals 15 residues. The germline V gene encodes CDR1 LNHDA and CDR2 SQIVND (reference sequence). The junction had 6 bases not matched to a gene; V was cut back by 5 bases and J by 6 bases. CDR3: CASSPGTGGGNEQFF. CDR3 DNA: TGTGCCAGTAGTCCTGGGACAGGGGGGGGCAATGAGCAGTTCTTC.

V and J are TRBV6-5 and TRBJ2-7, with 9 bases lining up with TRBD1. After removal of 7 bases from V and 1 base from J, the junction contained 5 bases not matched to a gene. The CDR3 is made up of 14 amino acids. The germline V gene has CDR1 MNHEY and CDR2 SVGAGI. CDR3 sequence: CASTTGTGSYEQYF. In DNA form, the CDR3 reads TGTGCCAGCACTACCGGGACAGGGTCCTACGAGCAGTACTTC.

This clone was detected only a few times. The chain recombines TRBV5-5 with TRBJ2-1, with 12 bases fitting TRBD2. There are 15 residues in the CDR3. Per the germline V gene, CDR1 is SGHKS and CDR2 is YYEKEE (reference sequence). V lost 3 bases to trimming and J lost 10 bases; unmatched junction nucleotides: 8. The CDR3 spells CASSSPSGGAEEQFF. In DNA form, the CDR3 reads TGTGCCAGCAGCTCCCCTAGCGGGGGGGCGGAGGAGCAGTTCTTC. Complete variable domain (other parts from reference TRBV5-5 and TRBJ2-1): DAGVTQSPTHLIKTRGQQVTLRCSPISGHKSVSWYQQVLGQGPQFIFQYYEKEERGRGNFPDRFSARQFPNYSSELNVNALLLGDSALYLCASSSPSGGAEEQFFGPGTRLTVL.

The chain employs TRBV7-3 and TRBJ2-1; 10 positions agree with TRBD2. The V gene's germline CDR1 is SGHTA and CDR2 FQGTGA. V trimming: 5 bases; J trimming: 3 bases; junction bases outside the gene matches: 4. CDR3 length equals 15 residues. The CDR3: CASSASGSIYNEQFF. The DNA for the CDR3 is TGTGCCAGCAGCGCTAGCGGGAGCATCTACAATGAGCAGTTCTTC.

The chain recombines TRBV5-4 with TRBJ2-3; D might be TRBD1 (6 bases). Germline lookup yields CDR1 SGHNT and CDR2 YYREEE (reference sequence). This CDR3 region has 19 residues. Deletions cut 4 bases from V and 2 bases from J, with 26 bases between. CDR3 residues: CASSQEGFGGAVHTDTQYF. The CDR3, as DNA: TGTGCCAGCAGCCAGGAAGGGTTTGGGGGCGCGGTTCACACAGATACGCAGTATTTT.

The chain has TRBV7-6 and TRBJ2-1; 12 bases are a match to TRBD2. The CDR3 has 18 amino acids. After removal of 4 bases from V and 9 bases from J, the junction contained 16 bases not matched to a gene. Germline CDR1 reads SGHVS; CDR2 reads FNYEAQ. CDR3 DNA: TGTGCCAGCAGCTCGGGACAGGGAAGACTAGCGGGGGAGGGTGAGCAGTTCTTC. Its translation is CASSSGQGRLAGEGEQFF.

The chain joins TRBV9 to TRBJ1-1; D is perhaps TRBD1 (6 bases). Germline V lookup: CDR1 SGDLS, CDR2 YYNGEE. V dropped 4 bases and J dropped 0 bases, with 13 bases sitting between them. This CDR3 region has 15 residues. The CDR3 nucleotides read TGTGCCAGCAGCTCCCGGACAGCCATGAACACTGAAGCTTTCTTT. It specifies CASSSRTAMNTEAFF. Together with reference TRBV9 and TRBJ1-1, the CDR3 gives the full variable domain: DSGVTQTPKHLITATGQRVTLRCSPRSGDLSVYWYQQSLDQGLQFLIQYYNGEERAKGNILERFSAQQFPDLHSELNLSSLELGDSALYFCASSSRTAMNTEAFFGQGTRLTVV.

This rearrangement joins TRBV2 to TRBJ2-7, with D uncertain. Germline V gene data show CDR1 as SNHLY and CDR2 as FYNNEI. Trimming stripped 8 bases from V and 0 bases from J, with 14 bases between. The CDR3 consists of 14 residues. CDR3 nucleotide sequence: TGTGCCAGCGGAATAGAGGCCCTCTCCTACGAGCAGTACTTC. Translated: CASGIEALSYEQYF. Based on the CDR3 plus reference TRBV2 and TRBJ2-7, the full variable domain is EPEVTQTPSHQVTQMGQEVILRCVPISNHLYFYWYRQILGQKVEFLVSFYNNEISEKSEIFDDQFSVERPDGSNFTLKIRSTKLEDSAMYFCASGIEALSYEQYFGPGTRLTVT.

This chain's CDR3 is CASSQGVISGRYRETQYF. The CDR3 bases are TGCGCCAGCAGCCAAGGGGTGATTAGCGGGAGGTATCGGGAGACCCAGTACTTC. This rearrangement joins TRBV4-1 to TRBJ2-5; 10 nucleotides line up with TRBD2. The germline V gene encodes CDR1 MGHRA and CDR2 YSYEKL. V was clipped by 1 base and J by 5 bases; unmatched bases: 13. This CDR3 spans 18 amino acids.

The sample holds one count of this clone. J is TRBJ2-1 and V is TRBV5-4, with TRBD2 matching 7 bases. CDR3 length equals 15 residues. Looked up from germline, CDR1 is SGHNT and CDR2 is YYREEE (reference sequence). V was pared by 0 bases and J by 7 bases, with 7 bases of the junction left unmatched. The CDR3 nucleotides read TGTGCCAGCAGCTTGGCGGAGACTAGCAGAAATGAGCAGTTCTTC. Protein: CASSLAETSRNEQFF.

The chain carries TRBV5-1 and TRBJ1-2, with 10 bases that match TRBD1. The length of the CDR3 is 15 residues. V trimming: 4 bases; J trimming: 2 bases; junction bases outside the gene matches: 5. From germline, CDR1 is SGHRS and CDR2 YFSETQ. The CDR3 sequence: CASSLGDRGNYGYTF. The CDR3 bases are TGCGCCAGCAGCCTAGGGGACAGGGGAAACTATGGCTACACCTTC.

The chain carries TRBV9 and TRBJ2-3; tentatively, D is TRBD1 or TRBD2 (5 bases each). This CDR3 contains 16 residues. The V and J ends lost 0 bases and 1 base respectively, with 12 bases between them. Looked up from germline, CDR1 is SGDLS and CDR2 is YYNGEE. The CDR3 sequence: CASSVVGQGGTDTQYF. In DNA, the CDR3 is TGTGCCAGCAGCGTAGTGGGGCAGGGAGGCACAGATACGCAGTATTTT. The full variable domain, with the rest looked up from reference TRBV9 and TRBJ2-3, is DSGVTQTPKHLITATGQRVTLRCSPRSGDLSVYWYQQSLDQGLQFLIQYYNGEERAKGNILERFSAQQFPDLHSELNLSSLELGDSALYFCASSVVGQGGTDTQYFGPGTRLTVL.

This chain joins TRBV5-1 and TRBJ2-1, with 10 bases lining up with TRBD1. This CDR3 comprises 15 residues. The germline gives CDR1 SGHRS, CDR2 YFSETQ. The ends lost 4 bases at V and 3 bases at J; junction bases unmatched: 4. The CDR3 coding sequence is TGCGCCAGCAGCCAATGGACAGGGGGCTACAATGAGCAGTTCTTC. This sequence encodes CASSQWTGGYNEQFF.

The gene calls are TRBV6-6 and TRBJ1-2; 7 bases are a match to TRBD1. With 2 bases clipped from V and 9 bases from J, the junction kept 6 bases outside the gene matches. Germline loops: CDR1 MNHNY, CDR2 SVGAGI (reference sequence). This CDR3 has 13 amino acids. The CDR3 coding sequence is TGTGCCAGCAGTTACGGGGACAGAGCGCGCTACACCTTC. Translation: CASSYGDRARYTF.

This clone was found once. The chain carries TRBV27 and TRBJ1-2, with 8 bases aligning to TRBD1. The CDR3 sequence is 13 residues long. The trim removed 8 bases at V and 7 bases at J, leaving 9 bases unmatched. Germline V gives CDR1 MNHEY, CDR2 SMNVEV (reference sequence). In nucleotides, the CDR3 is TGTGCCAGCCAAGCGGCAGGGGGCAGTGGCTACACCTTC. Translated: CASQAAGGSGYTF.